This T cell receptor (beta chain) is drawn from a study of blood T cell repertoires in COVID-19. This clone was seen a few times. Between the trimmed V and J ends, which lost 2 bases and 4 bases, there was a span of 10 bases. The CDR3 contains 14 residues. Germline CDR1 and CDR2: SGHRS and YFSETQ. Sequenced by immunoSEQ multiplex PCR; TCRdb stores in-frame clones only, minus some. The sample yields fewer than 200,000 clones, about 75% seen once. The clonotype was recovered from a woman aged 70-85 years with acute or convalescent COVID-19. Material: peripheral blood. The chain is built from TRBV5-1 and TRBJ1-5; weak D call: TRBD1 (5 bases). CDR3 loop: CASSFGQGNQPQHF. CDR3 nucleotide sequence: TGCGCCAGCAGCTTCGGGCAGGGTAATCAGCCCCAGCATTTT.